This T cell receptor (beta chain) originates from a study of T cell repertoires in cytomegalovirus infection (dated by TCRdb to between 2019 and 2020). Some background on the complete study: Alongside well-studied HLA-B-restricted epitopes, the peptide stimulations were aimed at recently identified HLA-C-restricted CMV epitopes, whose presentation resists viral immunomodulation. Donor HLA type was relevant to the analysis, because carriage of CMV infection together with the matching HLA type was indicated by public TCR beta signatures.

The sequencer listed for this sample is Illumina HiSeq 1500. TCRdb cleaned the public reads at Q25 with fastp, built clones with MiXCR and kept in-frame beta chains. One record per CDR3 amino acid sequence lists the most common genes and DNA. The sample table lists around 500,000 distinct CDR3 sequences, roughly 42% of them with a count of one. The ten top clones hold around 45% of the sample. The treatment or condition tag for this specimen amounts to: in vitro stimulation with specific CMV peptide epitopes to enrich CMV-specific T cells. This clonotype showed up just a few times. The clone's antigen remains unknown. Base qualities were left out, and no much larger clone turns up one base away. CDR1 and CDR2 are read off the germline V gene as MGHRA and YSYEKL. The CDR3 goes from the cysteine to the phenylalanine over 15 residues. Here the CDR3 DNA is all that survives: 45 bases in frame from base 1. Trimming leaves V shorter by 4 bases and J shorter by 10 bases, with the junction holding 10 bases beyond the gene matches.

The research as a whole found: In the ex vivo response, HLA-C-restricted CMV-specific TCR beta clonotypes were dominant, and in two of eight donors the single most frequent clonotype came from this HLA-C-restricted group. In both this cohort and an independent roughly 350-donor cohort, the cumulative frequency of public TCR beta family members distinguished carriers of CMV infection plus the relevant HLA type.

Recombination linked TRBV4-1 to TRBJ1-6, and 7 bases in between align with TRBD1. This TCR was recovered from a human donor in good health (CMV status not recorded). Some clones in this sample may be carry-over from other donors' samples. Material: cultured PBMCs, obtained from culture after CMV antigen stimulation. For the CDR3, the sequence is CASSLSWGQLSPLHF. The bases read TGCGCCAGCAGCCTGTCCTGGGGACAGTTGTCACCCCTCCACTTT.